The clone carrying this TCR beta chain was counted ten times or more. Its antigen is unknown. Per germline, CDR1 DFQATT and CDR2 SNEGSKA (reference sequence). The CDR3 totals 14 residues. V gave up 2 bases and J gave up 5 bases; unmatched junction bases: 4. These data originate in a study of CD8 T cells in ankylosing spondylitis. Notes on the study in general: The study identified a TCR beta motif of several highly homologous variants that appeared characteristic of ankylosing spondylitis blood.

TCRdb processed the 5' RACE reads anew with MiXCR; each CDR3 protein has one entry. The repertoire holds 85,000 to 90,000 distinct CDR3 sequences, with 25% to 35% as singletons. Sequencing was performed on blood, either unsorted or a sorted T cell fraction (not recorded which). This chain joins TRBV20-1 and TRBJ2-1; TRBD2 agrees at 9 bases. The TCR comes from a male donor with ankylosing spondylitis or in good health (not recorded which). This CDR3 is CSARMAGGHNEQFF. Here the CDR3 DNA reads TGCAGTGCTAGAATGGCGGGAGGGCACAATGAGCAGTTCTTC.